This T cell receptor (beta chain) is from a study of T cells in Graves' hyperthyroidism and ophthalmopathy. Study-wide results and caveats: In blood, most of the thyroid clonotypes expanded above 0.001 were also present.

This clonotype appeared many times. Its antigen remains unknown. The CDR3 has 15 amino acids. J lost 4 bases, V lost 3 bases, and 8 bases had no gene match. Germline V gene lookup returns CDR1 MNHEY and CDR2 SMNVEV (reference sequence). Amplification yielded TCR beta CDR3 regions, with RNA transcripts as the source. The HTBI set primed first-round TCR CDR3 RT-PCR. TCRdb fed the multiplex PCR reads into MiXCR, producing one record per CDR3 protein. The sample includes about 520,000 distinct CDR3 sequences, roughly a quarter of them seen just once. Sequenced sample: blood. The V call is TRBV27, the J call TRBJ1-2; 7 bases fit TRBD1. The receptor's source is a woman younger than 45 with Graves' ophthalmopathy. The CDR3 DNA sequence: TGTGCCAGCAGTTTTCACTCACAGGGGACCTATGGCTACACCTTC. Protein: CASSFHSQGTYGYTF.